This TCR beta chain was observed in a study of T-cell reconstitution after alpha-beta-depleted transplantation in children. For TCRbeta, the library was prepared with unique molecular identifiers. TCRdb analysed the PCR reads with MiXCR anew, one entry per CDR3 protein. This repertoire shows hundreds of thousands of distinct CDR3 sequences, around 13% found once; its top ten account for 0.79%. V shed 2 bases and J shed 5 bases, with 12 bases lying between them. Per the germline V gene, CDR1 is GTSNPN and CDR2 is SVGIG (reference sequence). This CDR3 is 13 amino acids long. This clonotype occurred a few times.

The V call is TRBV30, the J call TRBJ2-5; D unresolved. This receptor was obtained from a girl under 10 years old with congenital amegakaryocytic thrombocytopenia, due to receive a stem cell transplant. Material: PBMCs, obtained before TCRalphabeta/CD19-depleted stem cell transplant. CDR3 protein: CAWSFGNVETQYF. The DNA of the CDR3 is TGTGCCTGGAGTTTTGGTAATGTGGAGACCCAGTACTTC.